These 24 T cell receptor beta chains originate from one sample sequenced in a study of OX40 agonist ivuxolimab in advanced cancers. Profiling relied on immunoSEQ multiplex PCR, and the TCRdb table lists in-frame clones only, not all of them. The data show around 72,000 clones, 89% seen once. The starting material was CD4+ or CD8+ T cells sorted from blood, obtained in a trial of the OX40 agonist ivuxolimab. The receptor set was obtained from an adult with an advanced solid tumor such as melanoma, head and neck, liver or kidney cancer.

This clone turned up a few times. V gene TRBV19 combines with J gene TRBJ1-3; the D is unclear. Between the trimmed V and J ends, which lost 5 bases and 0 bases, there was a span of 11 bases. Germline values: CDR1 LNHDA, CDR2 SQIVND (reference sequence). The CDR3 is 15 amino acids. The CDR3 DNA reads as TGTGCCAGTAGTCTGGCCAAGAACTCTGGAAACACCATATATTTT. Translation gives CASSLAKNSGNTIYF.

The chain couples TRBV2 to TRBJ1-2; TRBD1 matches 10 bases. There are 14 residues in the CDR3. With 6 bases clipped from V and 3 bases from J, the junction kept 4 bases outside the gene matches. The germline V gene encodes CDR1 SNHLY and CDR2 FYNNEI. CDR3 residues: CASRRTGGHYGYTF. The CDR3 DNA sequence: TGTGCCAGCAGAAGGACAGGGGGGCACTATGGCTACACCTTC.

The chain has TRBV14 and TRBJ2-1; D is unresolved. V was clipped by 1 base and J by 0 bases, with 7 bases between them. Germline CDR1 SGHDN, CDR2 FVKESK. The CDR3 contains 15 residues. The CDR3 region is CASSQVTDSYNEQFF. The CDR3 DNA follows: TGTGCCAGCAGCCAAGTCACGGACTCCTACAATGAGCAGTTCTTC.

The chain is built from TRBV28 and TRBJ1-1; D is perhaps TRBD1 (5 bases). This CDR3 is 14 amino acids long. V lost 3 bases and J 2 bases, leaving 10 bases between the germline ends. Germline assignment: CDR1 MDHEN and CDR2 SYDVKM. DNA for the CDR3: TGTGCCAGCAGTTTTCTGGACACAAACACTGAAGCTTTCTTT. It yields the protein CASSFLDTNTEAFF.

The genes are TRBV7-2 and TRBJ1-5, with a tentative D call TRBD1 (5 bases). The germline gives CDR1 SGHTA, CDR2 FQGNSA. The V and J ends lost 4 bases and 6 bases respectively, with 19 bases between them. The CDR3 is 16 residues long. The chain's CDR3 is CASSYGGLRSAQPQHF. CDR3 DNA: TGTGCCAGCAGCTATGGGGGACTTCGGTCGGCTCAGCCCCAGCATTTT.

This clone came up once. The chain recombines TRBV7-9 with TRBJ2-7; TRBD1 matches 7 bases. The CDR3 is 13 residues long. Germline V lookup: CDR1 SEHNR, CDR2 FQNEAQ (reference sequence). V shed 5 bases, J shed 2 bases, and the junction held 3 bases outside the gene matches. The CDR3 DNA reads TGTGCCAGCAGCCAACAGGGGACCTACGAGCAGTACTTC. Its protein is CASSQQGTYEQYF.

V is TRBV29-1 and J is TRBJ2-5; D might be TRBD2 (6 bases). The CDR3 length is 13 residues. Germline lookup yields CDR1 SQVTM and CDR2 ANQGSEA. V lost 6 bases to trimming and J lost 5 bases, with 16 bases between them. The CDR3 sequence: CSVGGGRRETQYF. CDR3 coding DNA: TGCAGCGTGGGCGGAGGGAGGAGGGAGACCCAGTACTTC. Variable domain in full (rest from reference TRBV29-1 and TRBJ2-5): SAVISQKPSRDICQRGTSLTIQCQVDSQVTMMFWYRQQPGQSLTLIATANQGSEATYESGFVIDKFPISRPNLTFSTLTVSNMSPEDSSIYLCSVGGGRRETQYFGPGTRLLVL.

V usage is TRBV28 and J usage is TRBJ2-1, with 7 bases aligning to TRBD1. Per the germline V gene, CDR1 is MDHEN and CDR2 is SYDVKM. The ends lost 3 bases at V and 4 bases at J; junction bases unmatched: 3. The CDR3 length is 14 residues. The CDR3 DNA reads TGTGCCAGCAGTTTTGGGACAGCTTACAATGAGCAGTTCTTC. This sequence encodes CASSFGTAYNEQFF.

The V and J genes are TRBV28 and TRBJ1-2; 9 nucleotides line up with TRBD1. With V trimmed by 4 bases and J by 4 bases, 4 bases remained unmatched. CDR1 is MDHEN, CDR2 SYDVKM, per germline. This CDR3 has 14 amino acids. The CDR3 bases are TGTGCCAGCAGTTCCGGGACAGGGCGCTATGGCTACACCTTC. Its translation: CASSSGTGRYGYTF.

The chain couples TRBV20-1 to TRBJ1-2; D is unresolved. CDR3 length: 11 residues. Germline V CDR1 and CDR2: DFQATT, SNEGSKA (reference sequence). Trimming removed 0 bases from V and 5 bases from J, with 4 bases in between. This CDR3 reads CSARETYGYTF. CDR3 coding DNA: TGCAGTGCTAGAGAAACATATGGCTACACCTTC.

The CDR3 sequence: CASSMARSLGYTF. CDR3 DNA: TGTGCCAGTAGTATGGCCAGATCCCTGGGCTACACCTTC. V and J are TRBV19 and TRBJ1-2, with D hard to call. Germline assignment: CDR1 LNHDA and CDR2 SQIVND (reference sequence). V was cut by 3 bases and J by 8 bases, with 13 bases left in between. There are 13 residues in the CDR3.

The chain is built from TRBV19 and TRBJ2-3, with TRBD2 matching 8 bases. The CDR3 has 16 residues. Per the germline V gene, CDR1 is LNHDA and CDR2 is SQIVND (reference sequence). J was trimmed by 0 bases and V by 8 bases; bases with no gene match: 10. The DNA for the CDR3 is TGTGCCAGTCGGCCCCGGGGCGGGGGGAGCACAGATACGCAGTATTTT. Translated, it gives CASRPRGGGSTDTQYF. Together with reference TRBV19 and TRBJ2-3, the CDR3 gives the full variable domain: DGGITQSPKYLFRKEGQNVTLSCEQNLNHDAMYWYRQDPGQGLRLIYYSQIVNDFQKGDIAEGYSVSREKKESFPLTVTSAQKNPTAFYLCASRPRGGGSTDTQYFGPGTRLTVL.

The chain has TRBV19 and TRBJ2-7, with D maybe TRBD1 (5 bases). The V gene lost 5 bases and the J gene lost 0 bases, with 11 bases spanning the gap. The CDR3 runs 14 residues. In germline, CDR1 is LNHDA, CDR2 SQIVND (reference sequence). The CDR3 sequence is CASSSPGISYEQYF. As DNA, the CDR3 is TGTGCCAGTAGTTCCCCAGGGATCTCCTACGAGCAGTACTTC.

In nucleotides, the CDR3 is TGTGCCAGCAGTGACCGTGGAGTCGGGGCCTCTAATGAAAAACTGTTTTTT. It is translated as CASSDRGVGASNEKLFF. The J gene is TRBJ1-4, the V gene TRBV2; tentatively, D is TRBD1 (5 bases). Trimming pared 3 bases from V and 3 bases from J, leaving 17 bases between. Germline V CDR1 and CDR2: SNHLY, FYNNEI. The CDR3 loop spans 17 amino acids.

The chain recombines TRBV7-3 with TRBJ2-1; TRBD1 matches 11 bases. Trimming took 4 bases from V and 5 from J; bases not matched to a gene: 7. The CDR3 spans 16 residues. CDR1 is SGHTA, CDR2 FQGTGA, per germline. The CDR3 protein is CASSSPGQGDHNEQFF. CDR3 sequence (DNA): TGTGCCAGCAGCTCCCCGGGACAGGGGGACCACAATGAGCAGTTCTTC.

The CDR3 nucleotides read TGTGCCAGTAGCCCCCCACTACCCTTCTACGAGCAGTACTTC. Protein sequence: CASSPPLPFYEQYF. This chain uses TRBV19 with TRBJ2-7; D unresolved. Trimming left V 6 bases short and J 3 bases short, with 15 bases between. The germline V gene encodes CDR1 LNHDA and CDR2 SQIVND (reference sequence). CDR3 length: 14 residues. The full variable domain, completed using reference TRBV19 and TRBJ2-7, is DGGITQSPKYLFRKEGQNVTLSCEQNLNHDAMYWYRQDPGQGLRLIYYSQIVNDFQKGDIAEGYSVSREKKESFPLTVTSAQKNPTAFYLCASSPPLPFYEQYFGPGTRLTVT.

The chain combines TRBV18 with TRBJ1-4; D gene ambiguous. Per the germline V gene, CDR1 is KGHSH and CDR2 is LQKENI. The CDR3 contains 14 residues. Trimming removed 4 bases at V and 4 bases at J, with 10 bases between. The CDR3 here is CASSLRTVNEKLFF. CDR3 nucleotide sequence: TGTGCCAGCTCACTGCGGACGGTTAATGAAAAACTGTTTTTT.

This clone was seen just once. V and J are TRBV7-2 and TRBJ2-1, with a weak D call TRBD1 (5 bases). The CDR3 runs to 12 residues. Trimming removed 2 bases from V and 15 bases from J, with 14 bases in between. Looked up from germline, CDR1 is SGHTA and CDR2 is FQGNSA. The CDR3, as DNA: TGTGCCAGCAGCTTAACTGCAGGGCTGGGGTTCTTC. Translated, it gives CASSLTAGLGFF. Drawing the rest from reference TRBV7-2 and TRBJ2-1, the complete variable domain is GAGVSQSPSNKVTEKGKDVELRCDPISGHTALYWYRQSLGQGLEFLIYFQGNSAPDKSGLPSDRFSAERTGGSVSTLTIQRTQQEDSAVYLCASSLTAGLGFFGPGTRLTVL.

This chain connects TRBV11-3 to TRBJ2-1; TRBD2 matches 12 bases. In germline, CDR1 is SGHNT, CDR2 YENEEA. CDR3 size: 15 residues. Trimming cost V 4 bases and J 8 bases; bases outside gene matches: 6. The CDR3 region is CASSSTSGGVHEQFF. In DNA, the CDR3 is TGTGCCAGCAGCTCGACTAGCGGGGGAGTACATGAGCAGTTCTTC. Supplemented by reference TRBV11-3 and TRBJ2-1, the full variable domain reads EAGVVQSPRYKIIEKKQPVAFWCNPISGHNTLYWYLQNLGQGPELLIRYENEEAVDDSQLPKDRFSAERLKGVDSTLKIQPAELGDSAVYLCASSSTSGGVHEQFFGPGTRLTVL.

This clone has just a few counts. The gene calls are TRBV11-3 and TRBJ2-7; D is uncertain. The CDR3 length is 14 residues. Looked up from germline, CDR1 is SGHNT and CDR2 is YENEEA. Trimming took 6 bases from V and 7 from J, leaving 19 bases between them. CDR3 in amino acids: CASSYSGRSGEQYF. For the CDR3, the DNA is TGTGCCAGCAGTTATAGTGGACGCTCTGGGGAGCAGTACTTC. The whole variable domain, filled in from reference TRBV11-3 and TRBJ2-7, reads EAGVVQSPRYKIIEKKQPVAFWCNPISGHNTLYWYLQNLGQGPELLIRYENEEAVDDSQLPKDRFSAERLKGVDSTLKIQPAELGDSAVYLCASSYSGRSGEQYFGPGTRLTVT.

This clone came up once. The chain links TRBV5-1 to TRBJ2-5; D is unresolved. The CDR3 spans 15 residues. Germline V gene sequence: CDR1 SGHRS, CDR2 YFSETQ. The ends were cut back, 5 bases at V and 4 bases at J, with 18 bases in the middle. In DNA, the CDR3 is TGCGCCAGCAGAATTACCGGAAGTGGAGTAGAGACCCAGTACTTC. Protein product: CASRITGSGVETQYF.

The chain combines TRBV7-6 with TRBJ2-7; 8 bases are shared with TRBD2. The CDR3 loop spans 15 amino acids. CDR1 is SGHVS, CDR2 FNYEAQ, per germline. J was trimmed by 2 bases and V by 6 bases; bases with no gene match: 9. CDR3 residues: CASSPFSGVTYEQYF. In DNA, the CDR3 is TGTGCCAGCAGTCCATTTAGCGGGGTAACCTACGAGCAGTACTTC.

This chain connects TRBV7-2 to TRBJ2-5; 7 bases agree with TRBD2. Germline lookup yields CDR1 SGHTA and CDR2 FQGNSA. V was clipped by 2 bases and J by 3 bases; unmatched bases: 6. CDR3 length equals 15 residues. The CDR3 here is CASSLTGGREETQYF. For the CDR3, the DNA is TGTGCCAGCAGCTTAACCGGGGGGAGGGAAGAGACCCAGTACTTC.

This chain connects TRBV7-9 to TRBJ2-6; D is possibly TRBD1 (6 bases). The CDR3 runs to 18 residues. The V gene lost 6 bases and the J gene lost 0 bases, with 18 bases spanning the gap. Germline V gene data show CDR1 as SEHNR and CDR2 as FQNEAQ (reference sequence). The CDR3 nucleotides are TGTGCCAGCAGACCCACGACAGGTCGCCTCTCTGGGGCCAACGTCCTGACTTTC. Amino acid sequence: CASRPTTGRLSGANVLTF.